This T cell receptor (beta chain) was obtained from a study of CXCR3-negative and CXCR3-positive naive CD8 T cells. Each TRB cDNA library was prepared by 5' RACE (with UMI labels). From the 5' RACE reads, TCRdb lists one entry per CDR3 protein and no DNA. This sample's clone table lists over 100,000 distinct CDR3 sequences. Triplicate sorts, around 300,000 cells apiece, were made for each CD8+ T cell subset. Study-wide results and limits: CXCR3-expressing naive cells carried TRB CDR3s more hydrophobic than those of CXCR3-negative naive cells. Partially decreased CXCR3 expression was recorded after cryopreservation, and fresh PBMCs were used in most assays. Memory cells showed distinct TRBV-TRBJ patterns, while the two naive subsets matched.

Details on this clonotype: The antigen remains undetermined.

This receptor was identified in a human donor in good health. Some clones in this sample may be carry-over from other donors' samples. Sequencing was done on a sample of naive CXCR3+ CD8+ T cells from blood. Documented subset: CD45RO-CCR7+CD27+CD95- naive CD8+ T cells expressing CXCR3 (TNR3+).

This chain's CDR3 is CASSLSIGPYTDTQYF. The chain employs TRBV27 and TRBJ2-3; TCRdb's D call of TRBD2 is untestable without DNA. The CDR3 length is 16 residues. Germline V gives CDR1 MNHEY, CDR2 SMNVEV (reference sequence).